Following are 9 T cell receptor beta chains from one sample sequenced in a study of cytomegalovirus exposure and HLA in healthy donors. PCR amplification relied on 60 Vbeta primers (plus 13 Jbeta primers). TCRdb's copy holds only in-frame clones and misses some; the assay was immunoSEQ multiplex PCR. The sample records 170,000 or so clones, over 70% being singletons. Sequenced material: PBMCs. The receptors were gathered from a woman between 45 and 65 years old in good health and CMV-seropositive.

The chain is built from TRBV7-2 and TRBJ1-5, with D possibly matching TRBD1 (6 bases). This CDR3 is built from 15 residues. Germline-derived CDR1 and CDR2 are SGHTA and FQGNSA. V lost 1 base, J lost 2 bases, and 9 bases lay in between. Here the CDR3 reads CASSLEAGGNQPQHF. CDR3 DNA sequence: TGTGCCAGCAGCTTAGAGGCAGGGGGCAATCAGCCCCAGCATTTT.

The rearrangement joins TRBV30 to TRBJ1-5; 7 nucleotides match TRBD1. CDR3 size: 14 residues. Germline V gene sequence: CDR1 GTSNPN, CDR2 SVGIG (reference sequence). Trimming took 1 base from V and 4 from J; bases not matched to a gene: 4. CDR3 coding DNA: TGTGCCTGGAGTGCCGGGACAGCAAATCAGCCCCAGCATTTT. It encodes CAWSAGTANQPQHF.

The chain uses TRBV6-4 and TRBJ2-3; 9 positions match TRBD2. Germline values: CDR1 MRHNA, CDR2 SNTAGT. The J segment lost 2 bases and the V segment lost 4 bases, leaving 4 bases of the junction unmatched. There are 15 residues in the CDR3. The CDR3 DNA sequence: TGTGCCAGCAGTGCATTAGCGGGAGTCACAGATACGCAGTATTTT. Its translation is CASSALAGVTDTQYF.

The chain has TRBV27 and TRBJ2-7; 9 nucleotides agree with TRBD2. Germline V gene lookup returns CDR1 MNHEY and CDR2 SMNVEV (reference sequence). The J segment lost 3 bases and the V segment lost 5 bases, leaving 8 bases of the junction unmatched. This CDR3 spans 15 amino acids. CDR3 bases: TGTGCCAGCAGTCTGATAGCGGGGGACGGCTACGAGCAGTACTTC. Protein sequence: CASSLIAGDGYEQYF.

V usage is TRBV5-1 and J usage is TRBJ2-7, with 7 positions matching TRBD1. Germline V gene data show CDR1 as SGHRS and CDR2 as YFSETQ. The V segment lost 4 bases and the J segment 3 bases; nucleotides outside the gene matches: 13. CDR3 length equals 16 residues. The CDR3 DNA sequence: TGCGCCAGCAGCCAAACAGGGGCCCCACCCCACTACGAGCAGTACTTC. The encoded protein is CASSQTGAPPHYEQYF.

The genes are TRBV9 and TRBJ2-1; 7 bases are shared with TRBD2. V trimming: 0 bases; J trimming: 2 bases; junction bases outside the gene matches: 2. Germline CDR1 and CDR2: SGDLS and YYNGEE. This CDR3 contains 15 residues. CDR3 DNA: TGTGCCAGCAGCGTAGCCGGGACTACCTACAATGAGCAGTTCTTC. Encoded protein: CASSVAGTTYNEQFF.

The V gene is TRBV7-2, the J gene TRBJ2-1; 8 bases map to TRBD2. This CDR3 is 13 amino acids long. The V segment lost 5 bases and the J segment 8 bases; nucleotides outside the gene matches: 5. Germline loops: CDR1 SGHTA, CDR2 FQGNSA. The CDR3 spells CASSLTAGDEQFF. The DNA for the CDR3 is TGTGCCAGCAGCCTCACAGCGGGAGATGAGCAGTTCTTC.

CDR3 amino acids: CASSLRREETQYF. The CDR3 nucleotides read TGTGCCAGCAGTTTACGGCGGGAGGAGACCCAGTACTTC. The chain carries TRBV28 and TRBJ2-5; 7 bases map to TRBD2. CDR3 length equals 13 residues. CDR1 MDHEN and CDR2 SYDVKM come from the germline V gene. After removal of 2 bases from V and 5 bases from J, the junction contained 2 bases not matched to a gene.

The rearrangement uses TRBV15 and TRBJ1-4; 7 bases align to TRBD1. Germline V CDR1 and CDR2: LNHNV, YYDKDF (reference sequence). The CDR3 contains 13 residues. V lost 4 bases, J lost 5 bases, and 1 base stayed unmatched. CDR3 sequence: CATSTTGNEKLFF. CDR3 nucleotides: TGTGCCACCAGCACGACAGGGAATGAAAAACTGTTTTTT.